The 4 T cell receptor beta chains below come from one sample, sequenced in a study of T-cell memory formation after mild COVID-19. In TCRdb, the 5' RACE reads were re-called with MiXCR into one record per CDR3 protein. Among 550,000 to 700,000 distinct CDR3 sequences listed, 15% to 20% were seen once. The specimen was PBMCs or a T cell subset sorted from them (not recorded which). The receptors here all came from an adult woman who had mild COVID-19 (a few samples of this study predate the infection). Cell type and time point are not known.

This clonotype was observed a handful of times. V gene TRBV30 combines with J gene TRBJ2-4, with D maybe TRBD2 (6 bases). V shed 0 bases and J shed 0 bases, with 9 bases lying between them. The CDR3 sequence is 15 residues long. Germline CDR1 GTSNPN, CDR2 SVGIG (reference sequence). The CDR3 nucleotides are TGTGCCTGGAGTGTACTTAGCGGAGCCAAAAACATTCAGTACTTC. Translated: CAWSVLSGAKNIQYF. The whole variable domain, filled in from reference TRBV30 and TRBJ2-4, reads SQTIHQWPATLVQPVGSPLSLECTVEGTSNPNLYWYRQAAGRGLQLLFYSVGIGQISSEVPQNLSASRPQDRQFILSSKKLLLSDSGFYLCAWSVLSGAKNIQYFGAGTRLSVL.

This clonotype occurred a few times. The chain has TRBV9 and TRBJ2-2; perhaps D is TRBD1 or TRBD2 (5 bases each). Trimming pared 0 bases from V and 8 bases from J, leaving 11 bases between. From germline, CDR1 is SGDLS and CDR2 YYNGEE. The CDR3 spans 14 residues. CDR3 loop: CASSVGGESGELFF. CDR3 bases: TGTGCCAGCAGCGTAGGAGGGGAGTCGGGGGAGCTGTTTTTT.

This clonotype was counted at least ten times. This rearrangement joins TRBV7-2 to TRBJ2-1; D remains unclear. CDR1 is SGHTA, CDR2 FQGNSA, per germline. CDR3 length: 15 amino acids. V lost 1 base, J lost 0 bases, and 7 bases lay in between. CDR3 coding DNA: TGTGCCAGCAGCTTAGAGGGTAACTCCTACAATGAGCAGTTCTTC. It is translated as CASSLEGNSYNEQFF.

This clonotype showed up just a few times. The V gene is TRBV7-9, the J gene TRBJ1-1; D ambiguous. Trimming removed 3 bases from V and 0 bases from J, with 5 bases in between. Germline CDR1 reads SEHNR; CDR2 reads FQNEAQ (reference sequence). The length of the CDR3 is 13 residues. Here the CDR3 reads CASSFPVNTEAFF. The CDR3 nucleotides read TGTGCCAGCAGCTTCCCCGTGAACACTGAAGCTTTCTTT.